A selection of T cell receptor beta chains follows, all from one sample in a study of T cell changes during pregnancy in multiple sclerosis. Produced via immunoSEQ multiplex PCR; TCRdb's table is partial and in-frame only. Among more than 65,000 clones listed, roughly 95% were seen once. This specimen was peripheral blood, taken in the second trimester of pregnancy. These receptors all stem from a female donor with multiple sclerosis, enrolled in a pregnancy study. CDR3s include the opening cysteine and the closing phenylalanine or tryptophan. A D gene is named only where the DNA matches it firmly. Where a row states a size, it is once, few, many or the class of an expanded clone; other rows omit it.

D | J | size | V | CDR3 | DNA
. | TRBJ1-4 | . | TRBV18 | CASSGQGNEKLFF | TGTGCCAGCTCGGGGCAGGGAAATGAAAAACTGTTTTTT
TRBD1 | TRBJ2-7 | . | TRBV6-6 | CASSLQGRSEQYF | TGTGCCAGCAGTTTACAGGGGCGCAGCGAGCAGTACTTC
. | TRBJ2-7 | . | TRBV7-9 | CASSLPSSYEQYF | TGTGCCAGCAGCTTACCTAGCTCCTACGAGCAGTACTTC
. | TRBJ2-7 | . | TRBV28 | CASSFGGQGKYEQYF | TGTGCCAGCAGTTTCGGGGGGCAGGGGAAATACGAGCAGTACTTC
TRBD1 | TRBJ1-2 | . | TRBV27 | CASSSLSGGKGYGYTF | TGTGCCAGCAGTTCGCTTTCAGGGGGCAAGGGCTATGGCTACACCTTC
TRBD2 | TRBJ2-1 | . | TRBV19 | CASSRVAGGNEQFF | TGTGCCAGTAGTCGGGTAGCGGGAGGCAATGAGCAGTTCTTC
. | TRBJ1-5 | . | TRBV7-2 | CASSLGGHRGNQPQHF | TGTGCCAGCAGCTTAGGAGGTCATCGGGGGAATCAGCCCCAGCATTTT
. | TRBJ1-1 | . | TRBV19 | CASSTNREGTEAFF | TGTGCCAGTAGTACGAACAGGGAGGGCACTGAAGCTTTCTTT
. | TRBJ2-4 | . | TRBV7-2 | CASSSSQVDIQYF | TGTGCCAGCAGCTCCTCCCAGGTAGACATTCAGTACTTC
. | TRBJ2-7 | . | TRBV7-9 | CASSRSSYEQYF | TGTGCCAGCAGCCGCAGCTCCTACGAGCAGTACTTC
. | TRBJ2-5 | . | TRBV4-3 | CASSLGRSGVGETQYF | TGCGCCAGCAGCCTAGGCCGATCGGGAGTGGGCGAGACCCAGTACTTC
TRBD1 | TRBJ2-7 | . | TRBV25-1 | CASSPGGTGYDEQYF | TGTGCCAGCAGCCCGGGCGGGACAGGGTATGACGAGCAGTACTTC
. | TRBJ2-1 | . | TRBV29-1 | CSVEIQSYNEQFF | TGCAGCGTTGAAATACAGTCCTACAATGAGCAGTTCTTC
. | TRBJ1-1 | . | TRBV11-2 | CASSLVSLRQVNTEAFF | TGTGCCAGCAGCTTAGTTTCCCTTCGGCAGGTGAACACTGAAGCTTTCTTT
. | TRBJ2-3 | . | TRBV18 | CASSPRREGADTQYF | TGTGCCAGCTCACCAAGGCGGGAAGGAGCAGATACGCAGTATTTT
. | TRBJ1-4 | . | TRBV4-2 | CASSQGREGEKLFF | TGTGCCAGCAGCCAAGGCAGGGAGGGTGAAAAACTGTTTTTT
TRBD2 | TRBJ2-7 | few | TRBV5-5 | CASSFGASGYEQYF | TGTGCCAGCAGCTTCGGGGCTAGCGGCTACGAGCAGTACTTC
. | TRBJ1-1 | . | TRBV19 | CASSINRRMNTEAFF | TGTGCCAGTAGTATCAACAGACGAATGAACACTGAAGCTTTCTTT
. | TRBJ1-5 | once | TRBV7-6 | CASSLATGNNQPQHF | TGTGCCAGCAGCCTGGCGACAGGTAACAATCAGCCCCAGCATTTT
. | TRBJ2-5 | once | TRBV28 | CASSFRLVGETQYF | TGTGCCAGCAGTTTTCGACTCGTTGGGGAGACCCAGTACTTC
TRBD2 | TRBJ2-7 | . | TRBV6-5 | CASSYSETSGHYEQYF | TGTGCCAGCAGTTACTCGGAGACTAGCGGACACTACGAGCAGTACTTC
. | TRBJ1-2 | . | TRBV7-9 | CASSLQGTGRANYGYTF | TGTGCCAGCAGCTTACAGGGCACAGGGAGAGCTAACTATGGCTACACCTTC
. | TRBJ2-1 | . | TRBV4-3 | CASSQDLGGTYNEQFF | TGCGCCAGCAGCCAAGATCTCGGCGGGACGTACAATGAGCAGTTCTTC
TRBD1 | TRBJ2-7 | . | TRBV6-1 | CASSEFGGTGYEQYF | TGTGCCAGCAGTGAATTCGGTGGGACAGGGTACGAGCAGTACTTC
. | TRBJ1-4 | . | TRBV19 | CASSPLRAKTNEKLFF | TGTGCCAGTAGTCCTCTGAGGGCCAAAACTAATGAAAAACTGTTTTTT
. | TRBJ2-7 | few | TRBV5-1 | CASSRGVIAYEQYF | TGCGCCAGCAGCCGGGGAGTGATCGCCTACGAGCAGTACTTC
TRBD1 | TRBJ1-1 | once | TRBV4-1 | CASSQTTGATEAFF | TGCGCCAGCAGCCAAACGACAGGGGCCACTGAAGCTTTCTTT
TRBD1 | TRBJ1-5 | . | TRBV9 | CASSVGTGASNQPQHF | TGTGCCAGCAGCGTAGGGACAGGGGCAAGCAATCAGCCCCAGCATTTT
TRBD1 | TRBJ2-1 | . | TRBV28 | CASSQNNRVATGVPYNEQFF | TGTGCCAGCAGCCAGAACAATAGAGTTGCCACAGGGGTTCCCTACAATGAGCAGTTCTTC